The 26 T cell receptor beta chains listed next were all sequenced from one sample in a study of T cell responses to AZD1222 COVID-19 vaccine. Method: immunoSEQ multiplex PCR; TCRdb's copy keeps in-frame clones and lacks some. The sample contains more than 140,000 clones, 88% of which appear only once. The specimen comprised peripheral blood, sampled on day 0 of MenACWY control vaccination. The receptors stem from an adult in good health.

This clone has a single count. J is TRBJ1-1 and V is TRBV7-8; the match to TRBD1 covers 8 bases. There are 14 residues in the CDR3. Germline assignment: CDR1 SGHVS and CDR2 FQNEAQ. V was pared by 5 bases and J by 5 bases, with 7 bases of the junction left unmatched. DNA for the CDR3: TGTGCCAGCAGCCCTCAGGGGGCAGGAACTGAAGCTTTCTTT. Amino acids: CASSPQGAGTEAFF.

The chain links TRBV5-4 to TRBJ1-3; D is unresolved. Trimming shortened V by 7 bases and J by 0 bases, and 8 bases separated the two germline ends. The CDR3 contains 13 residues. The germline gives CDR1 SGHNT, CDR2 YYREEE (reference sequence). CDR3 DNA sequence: TGTGCCAGCGGACTACTCTCTGGAAACACCATATATTTT. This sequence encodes CASGLLSGNTIYF.

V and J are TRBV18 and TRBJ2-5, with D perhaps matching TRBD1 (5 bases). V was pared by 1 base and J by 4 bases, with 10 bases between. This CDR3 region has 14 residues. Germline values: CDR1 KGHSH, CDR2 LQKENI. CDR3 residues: CASSPLDSPETQYF. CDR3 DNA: TGTGCCAGCTCACCACTTGACAGTCCAGAGACCCAGTACTTC.

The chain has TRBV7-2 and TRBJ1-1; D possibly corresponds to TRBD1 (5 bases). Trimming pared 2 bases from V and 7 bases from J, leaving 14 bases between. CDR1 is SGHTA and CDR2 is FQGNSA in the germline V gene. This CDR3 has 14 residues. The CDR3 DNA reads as TGTGCCAGCAGCTTATATCTTGCGGGGGGTGAAGCTTTCTTT. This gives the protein CASSLYLAGGEAFF.

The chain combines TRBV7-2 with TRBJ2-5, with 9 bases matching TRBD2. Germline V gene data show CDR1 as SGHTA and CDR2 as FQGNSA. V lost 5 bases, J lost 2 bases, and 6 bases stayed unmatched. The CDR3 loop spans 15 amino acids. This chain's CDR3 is CASSTRLAAQETQYF. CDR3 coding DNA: TGTGCCAGCAGCACCCGACTAGCGGCACAAGAGACCCAGTACTTC.

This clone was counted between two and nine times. The CDR3 loop reads CASSLGDGDLKNIQYF. CDR3 sequence (DNA): TGTGCCAGCAGCTTGGGGGATGGGGACCTAAAAAACATTCAGTACTTC. V usage is TRBV5-4 and J usage is TRBJ2-4; either TRBD1 or TRBD2 may supply D (5 bases each). The CDR3 length is 16 residues. In germline, CDR1 is SGHNT, CDR2 YYREEE (reference sequence). The V and J ends lost 0 bases and 4 bases respectively, with 14 bases between them. The full variable domain, rest sourced from reference TRBV5-4 and TRBJ2-4, is ETGVTQSPTHLIKTRGQQVTLRCSSQSGHNTVSWYQQALGQGPQFIFQYYREEENGRGNFPPRFSGLQFPNYSSELNVNALELDDSALYLCASSLGDGDLKNIQYFGAGTRLSVL.

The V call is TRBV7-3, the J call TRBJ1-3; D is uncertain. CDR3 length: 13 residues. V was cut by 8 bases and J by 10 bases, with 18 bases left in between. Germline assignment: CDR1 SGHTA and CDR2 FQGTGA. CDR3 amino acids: CASPVYKLPTIYF. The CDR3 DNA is TGTGCCAGCCCGGTTTATAAGCTCCCAACCATATATTTT.

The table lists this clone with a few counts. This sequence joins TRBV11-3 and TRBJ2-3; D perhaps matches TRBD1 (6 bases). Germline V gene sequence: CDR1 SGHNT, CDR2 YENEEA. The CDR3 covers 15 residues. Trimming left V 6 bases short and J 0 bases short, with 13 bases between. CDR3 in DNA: TGTGCCAGCAGTGAACAGGGCCCCAGCACAGATACGCAGTATTTT. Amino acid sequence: CASSEQGPSTDTQYF.

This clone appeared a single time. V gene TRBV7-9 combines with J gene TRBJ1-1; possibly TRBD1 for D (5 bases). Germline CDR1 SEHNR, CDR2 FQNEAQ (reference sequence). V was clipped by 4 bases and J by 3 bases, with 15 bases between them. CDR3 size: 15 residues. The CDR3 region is CASSSTKRGDTEAFF. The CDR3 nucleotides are TGTGCCAGCAGCTCAACCAAACGGGGGGACACTGAAGCTTTCTTT.

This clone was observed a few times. The chain's CDR3 is CSAARGNTIYF. CDR3 sequence (DNA): TGCAGTGCCGCCCGGGGGAACACCATATATTTT. This chain joins TRBV20-1 and TRBJ1-3; tentatively, D is TRBD1 (5 bases). Germline values: CDR1 DFQATT, CDR2 SNEGSKA (reference sequence). The CDR3 length is 11 residues. V was shortened by 6 bases and J by 7 bases, with 10 bases between the two germline ends.

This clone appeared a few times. This CDR3 reads CASSLSVAYEQYF. The DNA of the CDR3 is TGTGCCAGCAGCTTGAGCGTTGCCTACGAGCAGTACTTC. The chain joins TRBV5-4 to TRBJ2-7; D is ambiguous. Germline CDR1 and CDR2: SGHNT and YYREEE (reference sequence). The CDR3 extends over 13 amino acids. The V end was cut by 1 base, the J end by 2 bases, with 7 bases between.

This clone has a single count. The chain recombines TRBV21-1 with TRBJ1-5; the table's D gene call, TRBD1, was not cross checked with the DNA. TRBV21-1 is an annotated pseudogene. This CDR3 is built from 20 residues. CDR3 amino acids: CASSPGERGLAQDSNQPQHF. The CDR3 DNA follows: TGTGCCAGCAGCCCTGGGGAAAGGGGGCTAGCACAAGATAGCAATCAGCCCCAGCATTTT.

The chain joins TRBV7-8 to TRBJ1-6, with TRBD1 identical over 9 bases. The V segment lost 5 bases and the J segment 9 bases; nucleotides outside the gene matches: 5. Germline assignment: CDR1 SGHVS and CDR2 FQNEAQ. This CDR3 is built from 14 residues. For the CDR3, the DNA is TGTGCCAGCAGCGCGGGACAGGGCGGTTCACCCCTCCACTTT. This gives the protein CASSAGQGGSPLHF.

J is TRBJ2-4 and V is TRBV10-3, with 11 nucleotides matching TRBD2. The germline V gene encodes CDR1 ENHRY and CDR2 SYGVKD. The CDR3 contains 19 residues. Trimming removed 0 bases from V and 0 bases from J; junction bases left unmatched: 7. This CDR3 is CAISESLTSGNPAKNIQYF. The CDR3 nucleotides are TGTGCCATCAGTGAGTCATTGACTAGCGGGAATCCAGCCAAAAACATTCAGTACTTC.

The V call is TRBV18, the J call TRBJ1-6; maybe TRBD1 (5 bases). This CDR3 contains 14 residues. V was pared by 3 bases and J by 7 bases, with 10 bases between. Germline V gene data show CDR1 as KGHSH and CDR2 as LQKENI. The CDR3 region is CASSPTEGNSPLHF. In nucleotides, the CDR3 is TGTGCCAGCTCACCGACGGAGGGGAATTCACCCCTCCACTTT.

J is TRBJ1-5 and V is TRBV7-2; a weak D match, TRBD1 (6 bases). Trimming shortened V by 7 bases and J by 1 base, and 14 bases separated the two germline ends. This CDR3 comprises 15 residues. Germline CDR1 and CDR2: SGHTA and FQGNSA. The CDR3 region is CASTAGGWSNQPQHF. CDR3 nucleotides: TGTGCCAGCACTGCGGGGGGCTGGAGCAATCAGCCCCAGCATTTT. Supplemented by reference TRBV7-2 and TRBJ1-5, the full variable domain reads GAGVSQSPSNKVTEKGKDVELRCDPISGHTALYWYRQSLGQGLEFLIYFQGNSAPDKSGLPSDRFSAERTGGSVSTLTIQRTQQEDSAVYLCASTAGGWSNQPQHFGDGTRLSIL.

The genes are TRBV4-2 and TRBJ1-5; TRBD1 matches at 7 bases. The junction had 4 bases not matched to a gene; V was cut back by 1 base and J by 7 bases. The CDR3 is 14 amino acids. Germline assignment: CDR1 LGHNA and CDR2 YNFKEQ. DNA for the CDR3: TGTGCCAGCAGCCAAGGACAGGGCGAACAGCCCCAGCATTTT. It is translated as CASSQGQGEQPQHF.

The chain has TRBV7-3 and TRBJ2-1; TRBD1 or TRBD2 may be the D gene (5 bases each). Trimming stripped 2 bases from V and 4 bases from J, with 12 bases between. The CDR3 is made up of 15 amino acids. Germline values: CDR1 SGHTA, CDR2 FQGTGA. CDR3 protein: CASSLLGPPYNEQFF. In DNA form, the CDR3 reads TGTGCCAGCAGCTTACTGGGACCGCCGTACAATGAGCAGTTCTTC. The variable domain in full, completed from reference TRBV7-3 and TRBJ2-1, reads GAGVSQTPSNKVTEKGKYVELRCDPISGHTALYWYRQSLGQGPEFLIYFQGTGAADDSGLPNDRFFAVRPEGSVSTLKIQRTERGDSAVYLCASSLLGPPYNEQFFGPGTRLTVL.

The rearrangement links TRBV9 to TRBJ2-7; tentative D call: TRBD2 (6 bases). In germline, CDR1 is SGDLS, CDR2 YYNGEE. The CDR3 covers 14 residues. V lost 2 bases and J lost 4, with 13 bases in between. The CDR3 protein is CASSVGGIGYEQYF. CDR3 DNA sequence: TGTGCCAGCAGCGTTGGGGGGATCGGGTACGAGCAGTACTTC.

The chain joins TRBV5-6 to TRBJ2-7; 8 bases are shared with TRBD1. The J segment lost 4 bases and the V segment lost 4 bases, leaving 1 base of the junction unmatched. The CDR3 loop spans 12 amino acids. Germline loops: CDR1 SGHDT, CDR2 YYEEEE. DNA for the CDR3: TGTGCCAGCAGCCGGACAGGGTACGAGCAGTACTTC. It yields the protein CASSRTGYEQYF.

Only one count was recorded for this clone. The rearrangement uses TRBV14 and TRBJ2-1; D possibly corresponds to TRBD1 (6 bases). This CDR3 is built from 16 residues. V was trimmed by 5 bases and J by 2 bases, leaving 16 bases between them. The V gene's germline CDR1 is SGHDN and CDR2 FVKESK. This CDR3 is CASSGSEDRPYNEQFF. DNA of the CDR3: TGTGCCAGCAGCGGAAGCGAGGACAGACCCTACAATGAGCAGTTCTTC. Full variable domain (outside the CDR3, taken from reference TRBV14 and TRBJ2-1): EAGVTQFPSHSVIEKGQTVTLRCDPISGHDNLYWYRRVMGKEIKFLLHFVKESKQDESGMPNNRFLAERTGGTYSTLKVQPAELEDSGVYFCASSGSEDRPYNEQFFGPGTRLTVL.

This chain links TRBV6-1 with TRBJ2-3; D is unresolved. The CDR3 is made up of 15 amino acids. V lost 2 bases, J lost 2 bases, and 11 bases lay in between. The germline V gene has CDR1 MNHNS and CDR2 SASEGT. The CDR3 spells CASSESISLTDTQYF. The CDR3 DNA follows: TGTGCCAGCAGTGAATCGATTTCCCTCACAGATACGCAGTATTTT.

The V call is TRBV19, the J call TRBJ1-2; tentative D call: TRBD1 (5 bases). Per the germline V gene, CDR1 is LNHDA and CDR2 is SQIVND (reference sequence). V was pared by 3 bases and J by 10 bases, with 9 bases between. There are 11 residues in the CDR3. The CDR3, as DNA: TGTGCCAGTAGTATTATAGGGGTCTACACCTTC. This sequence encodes CASSIIGVYTF.

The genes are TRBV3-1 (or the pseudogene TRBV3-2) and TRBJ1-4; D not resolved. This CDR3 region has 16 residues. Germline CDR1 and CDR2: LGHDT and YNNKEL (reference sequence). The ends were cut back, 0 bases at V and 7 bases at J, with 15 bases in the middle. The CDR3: CASSQDLASGSEKLFF. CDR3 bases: TGTGCCAGCAGCCAAGATTTAGCGAGTGGGAGTGAAAAACTGTTTTTT.

The CDR3 DNA is TGTGCCAGCAGCTACTCGGCAGGCCGGATGGGGCAGTTCTTC. This codes for CASSYSAGRMGQFF. The chain combines TRBV11-2 with TRBJ2-1; no firm D call. Germline CDR1 is SGHAT and CDR2 is FQNNGV. This CDR3 region has 14 residues. Trimming took 4 bases from V and 12 from J, leaving 19 bases between them.

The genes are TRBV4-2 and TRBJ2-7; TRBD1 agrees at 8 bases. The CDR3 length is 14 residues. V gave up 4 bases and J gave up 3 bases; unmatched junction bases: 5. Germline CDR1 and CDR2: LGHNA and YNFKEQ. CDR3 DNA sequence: TGTGCCAGCAGCCCCGGACAGGGTGGCTACGAGCAGTACTTC. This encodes CASSPGQGGYEQYF.